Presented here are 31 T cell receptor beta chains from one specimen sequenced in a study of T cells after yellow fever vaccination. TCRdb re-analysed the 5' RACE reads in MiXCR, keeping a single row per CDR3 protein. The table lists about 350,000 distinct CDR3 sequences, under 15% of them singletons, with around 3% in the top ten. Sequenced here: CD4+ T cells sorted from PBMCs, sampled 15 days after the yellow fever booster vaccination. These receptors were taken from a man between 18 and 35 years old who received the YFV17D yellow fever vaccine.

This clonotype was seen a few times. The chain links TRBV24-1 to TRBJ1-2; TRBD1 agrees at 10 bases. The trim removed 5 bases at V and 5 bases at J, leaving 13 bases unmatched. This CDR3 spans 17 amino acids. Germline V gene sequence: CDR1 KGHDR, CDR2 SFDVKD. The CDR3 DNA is TGTGCCACCAGTGCCGGGACAGGGGACATCCCCCCGTATGGCTACACCTTC. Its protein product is CATSAGTGDIPPYGYTF.

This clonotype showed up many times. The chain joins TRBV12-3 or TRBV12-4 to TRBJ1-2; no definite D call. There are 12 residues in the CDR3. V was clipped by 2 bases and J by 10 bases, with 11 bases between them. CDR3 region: CASSLLGGNYTF. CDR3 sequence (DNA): TGTGCCAGCAGTTTATTGGGAGGGAACTACACCTTC.

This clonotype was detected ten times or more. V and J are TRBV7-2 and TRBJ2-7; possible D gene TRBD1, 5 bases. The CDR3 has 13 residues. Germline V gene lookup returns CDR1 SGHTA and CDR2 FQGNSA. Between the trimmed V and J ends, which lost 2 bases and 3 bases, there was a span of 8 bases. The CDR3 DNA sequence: TGTGCCAGCAGCTTACAGCAGGGCTACGAGCAGTACGTC. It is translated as CASSLQQGYEQYV.

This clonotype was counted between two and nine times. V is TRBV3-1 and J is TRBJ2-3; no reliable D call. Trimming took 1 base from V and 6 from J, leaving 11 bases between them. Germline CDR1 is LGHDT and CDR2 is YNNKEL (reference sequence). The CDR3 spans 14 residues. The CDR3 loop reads CASSQGYSADTQYF. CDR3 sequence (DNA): TGTGCCAGCAGCCAAGGATACTCGGCGGATACGCAGTATTTT.

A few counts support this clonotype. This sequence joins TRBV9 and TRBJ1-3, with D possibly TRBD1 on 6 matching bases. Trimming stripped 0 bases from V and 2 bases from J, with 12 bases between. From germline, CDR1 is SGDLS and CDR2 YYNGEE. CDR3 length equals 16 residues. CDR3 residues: CASSVDPGVTGNTIYF. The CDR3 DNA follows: TGTGCCAGCAGCGTAGATCCAGGGGTGACTGGAAACACCATATATTTT.

In DNA form, the CDR3 reads TGTGCCAGCAGTGAAGTGGGGGAGGGGTACAAAGAGACCCAGTACTTC. Its translation is CASSEVGEGYKETQYF. The chain joins TRBV28 to TRBJ2-5; 7 bases match TRBD2. Germline V gene sequence: CDR1 MDHEN, CDR2 SYDVKM. Trimming cost V 5 bases and J 3 bases; bases outside gene matches: 12. The CDR3 extends over 16 amino acids.

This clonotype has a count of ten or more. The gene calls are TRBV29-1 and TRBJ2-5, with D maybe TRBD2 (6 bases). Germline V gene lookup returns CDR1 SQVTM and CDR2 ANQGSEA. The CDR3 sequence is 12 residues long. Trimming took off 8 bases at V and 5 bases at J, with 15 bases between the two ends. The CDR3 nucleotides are TGCAGCTCTCGACTAGGGCAGGAGACCCAGTACTTC. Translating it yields CSSRLGQETQYF.

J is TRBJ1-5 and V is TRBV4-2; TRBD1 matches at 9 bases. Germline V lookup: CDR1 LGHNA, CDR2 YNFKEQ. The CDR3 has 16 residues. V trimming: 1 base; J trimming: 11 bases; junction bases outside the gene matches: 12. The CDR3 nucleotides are TGTGCCAGCAGCCAAGTGTCGAGACAGGGGGTAGTGGCCCAGCATTTT. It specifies CASSQVSRQGVVAQHF.

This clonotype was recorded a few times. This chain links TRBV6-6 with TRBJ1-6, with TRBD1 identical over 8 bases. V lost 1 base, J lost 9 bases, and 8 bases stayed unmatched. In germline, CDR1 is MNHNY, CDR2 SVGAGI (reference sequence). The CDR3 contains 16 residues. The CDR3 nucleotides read TGTGCCAGCAGTTACTTATCAGGGGGCTCGGGTTCACCCCTCCACTTT. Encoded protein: CASSYLSGGSGSPLHF.

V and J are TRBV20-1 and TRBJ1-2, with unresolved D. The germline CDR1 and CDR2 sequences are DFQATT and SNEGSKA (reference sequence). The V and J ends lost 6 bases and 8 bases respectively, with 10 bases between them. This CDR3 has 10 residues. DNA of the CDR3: TGCAGTGCCAGTCACTTCGGCTACACCTTC. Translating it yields CSASHFGYTF.

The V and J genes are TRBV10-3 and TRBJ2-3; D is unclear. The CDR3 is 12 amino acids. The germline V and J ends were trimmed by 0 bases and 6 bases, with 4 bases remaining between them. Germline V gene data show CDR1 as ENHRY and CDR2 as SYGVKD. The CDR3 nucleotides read TGTGCCATCAGTGAGTCGGGTGATACGCAGTATTTT. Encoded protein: CAISESGDTQYF.

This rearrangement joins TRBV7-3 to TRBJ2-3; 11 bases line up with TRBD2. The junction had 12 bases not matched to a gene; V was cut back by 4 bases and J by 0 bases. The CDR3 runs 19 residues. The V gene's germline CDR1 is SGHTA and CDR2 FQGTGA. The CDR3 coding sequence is TGTGCCAGCAGCTCCCCTGGGACTAGCGGTGCTCTTAGCACAGATACGCAGTATTTT. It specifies CASSSPGTSGALSTDTQYF.

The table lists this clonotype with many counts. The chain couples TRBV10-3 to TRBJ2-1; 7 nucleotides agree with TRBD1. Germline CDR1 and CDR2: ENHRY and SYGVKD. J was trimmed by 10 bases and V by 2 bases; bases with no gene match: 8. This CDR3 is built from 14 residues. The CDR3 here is CAISEASTGQEQFF. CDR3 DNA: TGTGCCATCAGTGAGGCCTCGACAGGGCAGGAGCAGTTCTTC.

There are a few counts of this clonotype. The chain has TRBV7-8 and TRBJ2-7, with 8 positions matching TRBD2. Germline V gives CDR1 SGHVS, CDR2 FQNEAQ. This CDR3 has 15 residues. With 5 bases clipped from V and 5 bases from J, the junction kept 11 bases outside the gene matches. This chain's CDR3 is CASSPGGEAFNEQYV. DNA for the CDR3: TGTGCCAGCAGCCCCGGGGGGGAGGCTTTCAACGAGCAGTACGTC.

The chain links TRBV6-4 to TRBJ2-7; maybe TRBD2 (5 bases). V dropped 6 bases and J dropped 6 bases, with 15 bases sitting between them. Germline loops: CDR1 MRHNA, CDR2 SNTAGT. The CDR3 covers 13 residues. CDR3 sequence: CASSLDSVGEQYF. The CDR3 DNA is TGTGCCAGCAGCTTGGACTCGGTCGGCGAGCAGTACTTC.

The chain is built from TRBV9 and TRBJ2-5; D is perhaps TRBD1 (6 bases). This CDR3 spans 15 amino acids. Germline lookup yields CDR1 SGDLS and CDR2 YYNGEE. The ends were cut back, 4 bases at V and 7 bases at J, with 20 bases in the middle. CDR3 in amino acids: CASSSADSDLGTQYF. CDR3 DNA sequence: TGTGCCAGCAGCTCCGCGGACAGCGATCTCGGGACCCAGTACTTC.

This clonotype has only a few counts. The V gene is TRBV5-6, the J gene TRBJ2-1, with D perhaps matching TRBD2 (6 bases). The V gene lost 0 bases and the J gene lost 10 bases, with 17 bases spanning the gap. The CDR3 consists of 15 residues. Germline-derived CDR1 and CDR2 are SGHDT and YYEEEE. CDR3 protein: CASSLGAGPSGEQFF. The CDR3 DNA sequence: TGTGCCAGCAGCTTGGGGGCGGGGCCCTCAGGGGAGCAGTTCTTC.

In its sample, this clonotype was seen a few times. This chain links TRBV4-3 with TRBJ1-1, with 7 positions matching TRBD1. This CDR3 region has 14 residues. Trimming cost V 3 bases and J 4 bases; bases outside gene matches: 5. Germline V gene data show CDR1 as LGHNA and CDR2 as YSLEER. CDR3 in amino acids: CASSQIGQATEAFF. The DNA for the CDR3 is TGCGCCAGCAGCCAGATAGGACAGGCCACTGAAGCTTTCTTT.

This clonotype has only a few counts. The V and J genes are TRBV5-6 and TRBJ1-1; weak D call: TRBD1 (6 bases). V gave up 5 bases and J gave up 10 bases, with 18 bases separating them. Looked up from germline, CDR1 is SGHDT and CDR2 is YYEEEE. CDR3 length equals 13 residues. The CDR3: CASSTRRTGSAFF. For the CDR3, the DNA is TGTGCCAGCAGTACGCGAAGAACAGGGTCAGCTTTCTTT.

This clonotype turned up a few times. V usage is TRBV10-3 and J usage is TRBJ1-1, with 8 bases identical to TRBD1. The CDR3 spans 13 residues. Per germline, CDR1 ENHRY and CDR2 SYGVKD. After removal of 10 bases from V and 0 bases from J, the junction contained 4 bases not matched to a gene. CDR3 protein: CATRTGMNTEAFF. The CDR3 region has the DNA TGTGCCACCCGGACAGGGATGAACACTGAAGCTTTCTTT.

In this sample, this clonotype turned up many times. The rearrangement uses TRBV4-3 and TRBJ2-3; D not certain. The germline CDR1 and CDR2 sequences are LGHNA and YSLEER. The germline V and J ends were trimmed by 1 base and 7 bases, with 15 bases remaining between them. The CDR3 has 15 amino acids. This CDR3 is CASSQAPERRNTQYF. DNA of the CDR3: TGCGCCAGCAGCCAAGCCCCGGAAAGGCGTAATACGCAGTATTTT.

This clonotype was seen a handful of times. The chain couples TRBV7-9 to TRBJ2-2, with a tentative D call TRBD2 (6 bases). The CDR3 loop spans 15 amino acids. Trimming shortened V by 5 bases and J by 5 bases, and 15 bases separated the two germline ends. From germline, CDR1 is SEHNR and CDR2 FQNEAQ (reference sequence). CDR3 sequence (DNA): TGTGCCAGCAGCCAGGCGGCGGAGGGGACCGGGGAGCTGTTTTTT. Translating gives CASSQAAEGTGELFF.

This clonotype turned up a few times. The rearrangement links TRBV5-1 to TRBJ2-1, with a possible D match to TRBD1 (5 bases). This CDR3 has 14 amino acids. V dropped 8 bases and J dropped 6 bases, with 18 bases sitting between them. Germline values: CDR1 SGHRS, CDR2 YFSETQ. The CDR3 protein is CASNDRFPSNEQFF. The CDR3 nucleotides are TGCGCCAGTAACGACAGATTCCCTTCCAATGAGCAGTTCTTC.

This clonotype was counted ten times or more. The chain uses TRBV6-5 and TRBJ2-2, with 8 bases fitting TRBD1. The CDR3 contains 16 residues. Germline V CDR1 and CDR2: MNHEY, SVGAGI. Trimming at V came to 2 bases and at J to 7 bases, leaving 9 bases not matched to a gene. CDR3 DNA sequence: TGTGCCAGCAGTTACCCGCAGGGGGCAGGCCTCGGGGAGCTGTTTTTT. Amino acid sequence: CASSYPQGAGLGELFF.

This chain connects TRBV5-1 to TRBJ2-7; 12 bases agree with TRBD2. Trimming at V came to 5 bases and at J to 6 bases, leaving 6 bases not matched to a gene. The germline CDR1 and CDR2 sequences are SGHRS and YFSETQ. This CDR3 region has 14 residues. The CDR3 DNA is TGCGCCAGCAGGTGGACTAGCGGGGCCGGCGAGCAGTACTTC. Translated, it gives CASRWTSGAGEQYF.

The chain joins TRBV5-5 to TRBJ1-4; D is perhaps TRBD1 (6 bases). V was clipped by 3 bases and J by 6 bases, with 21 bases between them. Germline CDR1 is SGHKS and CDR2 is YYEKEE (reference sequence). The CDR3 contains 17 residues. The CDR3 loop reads CASSSGPPQGWDEKLFF. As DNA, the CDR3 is TGTGCCAGCAGCTCGGGCCCACCCCAGGGGTGGGATGAAAAACTGTTTTTT.

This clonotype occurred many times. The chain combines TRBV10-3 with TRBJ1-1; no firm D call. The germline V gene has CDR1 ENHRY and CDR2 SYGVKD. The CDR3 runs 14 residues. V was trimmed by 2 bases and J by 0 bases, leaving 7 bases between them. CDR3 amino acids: CAISETLMNTEAFF. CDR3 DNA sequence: TGTGCCATCAGTGAGACGCTTATGAACACTGAAGCTTTCTTT.

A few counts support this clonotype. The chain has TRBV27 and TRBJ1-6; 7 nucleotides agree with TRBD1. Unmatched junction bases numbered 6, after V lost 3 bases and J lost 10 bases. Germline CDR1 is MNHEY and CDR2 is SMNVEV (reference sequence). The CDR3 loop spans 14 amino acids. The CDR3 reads CASSFNRGASPLHF. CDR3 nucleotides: TGTGCCAGCAGTTTCAACAGGGGAGCCTCACCCCTCCACTTT.

This CDR3 is CASSMGNQETQYF. CDR3 bases: TGTGCCAGCAGCATGGGGAATCAAGAGACCCAGTACTTC. The chain links TRBV7-3 to TRBJ2-5, with D uncertain. Germline loops: CDR1 SGHTA, CDR2 FQGTGA. The CDR3 runs 13 residues. The ends were cut back, 5 bases at V and 2 bases at J, with 9 bases in the middle.

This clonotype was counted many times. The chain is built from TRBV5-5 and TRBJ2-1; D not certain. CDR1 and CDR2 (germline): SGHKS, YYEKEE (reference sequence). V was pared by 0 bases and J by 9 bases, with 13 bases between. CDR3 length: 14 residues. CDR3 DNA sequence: TGTGCCAGCAGCTTGGCAAATAGCTATAGTGAGCAGTTCTTC. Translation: CASSLANSYSEQFF. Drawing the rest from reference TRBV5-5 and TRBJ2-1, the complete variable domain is DAGVTQSPTHLIKTRGQQVTLRCSPISGHKSVSWYQQVLGQGPQFIFQYYEKEERGRGNFPDRFSARQFPNYSSELNVNALLLGDSALYLCASSLANSYSEQFFGPGTRLTVL.

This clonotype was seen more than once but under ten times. This CDR3 reads CATSRVGAGGPSEQFF. In DNA, the CDR3 is TGTGCCACCAGCAGAGTTGGAGCGGGGGGGCCATCTGAGCAGTTCTTC. This rearrangement joins TRBV15 to TRBJ2-1, with 10 bases matching TRBD2. This CDR3 region has 16 residues. In germline, CDR1 is LNHNV, CDR2 YYDKDF (reference sequence). With V trimmed by 1 base and J by 9 bases, 9 bases remained unmatched.